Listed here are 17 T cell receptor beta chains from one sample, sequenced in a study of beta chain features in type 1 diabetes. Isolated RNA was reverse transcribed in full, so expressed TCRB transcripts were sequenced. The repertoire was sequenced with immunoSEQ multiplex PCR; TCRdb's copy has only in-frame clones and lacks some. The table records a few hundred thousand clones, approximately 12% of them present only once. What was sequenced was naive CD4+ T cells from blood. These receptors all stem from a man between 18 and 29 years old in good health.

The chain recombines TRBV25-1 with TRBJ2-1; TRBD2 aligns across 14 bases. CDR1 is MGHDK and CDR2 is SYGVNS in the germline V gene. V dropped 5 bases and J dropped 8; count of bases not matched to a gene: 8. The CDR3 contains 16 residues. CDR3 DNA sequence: TGTGCCAGCAGTCCCGGACTAGCGGGGGGATTCTATGAGCAGTTCTTC. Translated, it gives CASSPGLAGGFYEQFF.

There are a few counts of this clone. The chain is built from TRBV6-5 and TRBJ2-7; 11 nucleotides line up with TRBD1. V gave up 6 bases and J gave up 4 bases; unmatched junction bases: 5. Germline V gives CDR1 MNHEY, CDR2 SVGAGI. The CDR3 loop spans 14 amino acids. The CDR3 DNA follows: TGTGCCAGCAGGCTGGGACAGGGGGAATACGAGCAGTACTTC. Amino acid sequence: CASRLGQGEYEQYF.

CDR3 in DNA: TGTGCCAGCAGTTTTCGTGGACTAGGGGACGAGCAGTACTTC. This codes for CASSFRGLGDEQYF. The chain links TRBV27 to TRBJ2-7; 7 bases fit TRBD2. The CDR3 runs to 14 residues. The V gene's germline CDR1 is MNHEY and CDR2 SMNVEV (reference sequence). V gave up 3 bases and J gave up 5 bases; unmatched junction bases: 7.

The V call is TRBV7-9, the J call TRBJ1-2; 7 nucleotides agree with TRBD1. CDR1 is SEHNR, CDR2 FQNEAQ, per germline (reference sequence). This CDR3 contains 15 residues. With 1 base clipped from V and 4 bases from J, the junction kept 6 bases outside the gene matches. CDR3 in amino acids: CASSLEGYRGYGYTF. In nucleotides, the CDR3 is TGTGCCAGCAGCTTAGAGGGATACAGGGGCTATGGCTACACCTTC.

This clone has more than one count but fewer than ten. Written as DNA, the CDR3 is TGTGCTGGGGACAGGGTCTTCCCTGGGGCCAACGTCCTGACTTTC. Translation gives CAGDRVFPGANVLTF. The rearrangement joins TRBV30 to TRBJ2-6, with TRBD1 matching 9 bases. CDR3 length equals 15 residues. CDR1 is GTSNPN and CDR2 is SVGIG in the germline V gene (reference sequence).

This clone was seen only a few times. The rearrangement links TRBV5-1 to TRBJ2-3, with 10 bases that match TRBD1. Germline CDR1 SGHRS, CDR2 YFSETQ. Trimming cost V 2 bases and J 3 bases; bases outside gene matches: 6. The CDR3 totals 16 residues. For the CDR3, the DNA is TGCGCCAGCAGCTTACTGAGGGACAGGGGTACAGATACGCAGTATTTT. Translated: CASSLLRDRGTDTQYF.

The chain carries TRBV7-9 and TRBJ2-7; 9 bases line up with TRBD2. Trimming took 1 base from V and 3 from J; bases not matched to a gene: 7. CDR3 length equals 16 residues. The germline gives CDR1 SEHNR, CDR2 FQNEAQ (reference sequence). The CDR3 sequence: CASSLELSGSNYEQYF. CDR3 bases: TGTGCCAGCAGCTTAGAACTTAGCGGGAGTAACTACGAGCAGTACTTC.

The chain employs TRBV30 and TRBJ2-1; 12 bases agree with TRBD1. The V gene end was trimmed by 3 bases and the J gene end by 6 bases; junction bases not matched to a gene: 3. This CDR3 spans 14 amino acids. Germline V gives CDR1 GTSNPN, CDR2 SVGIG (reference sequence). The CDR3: CAWRGDRGLNEQFF. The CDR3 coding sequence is TGTGCCTGGAGGGGGGACAGGGGGCTCAATGAGCAGTTCTTC. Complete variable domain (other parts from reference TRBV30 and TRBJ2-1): SQTIHQWPATLVQPVGSPLSLECTVEGTSNPNLYWYRQAAGRGLQLLFYSVGIGQISSEVPQNLSASRPQDRQFILSSKKLLLSDSGFYLCAWRGDRGLNEQFFGPGTRLTVL.

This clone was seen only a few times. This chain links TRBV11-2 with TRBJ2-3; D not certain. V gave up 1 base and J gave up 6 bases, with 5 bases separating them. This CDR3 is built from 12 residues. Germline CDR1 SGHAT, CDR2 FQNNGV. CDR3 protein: CASSLVADTQYF. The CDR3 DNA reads TGTGCCAGCAGCTTAGTTGCGGATACGCAGTATTTT.

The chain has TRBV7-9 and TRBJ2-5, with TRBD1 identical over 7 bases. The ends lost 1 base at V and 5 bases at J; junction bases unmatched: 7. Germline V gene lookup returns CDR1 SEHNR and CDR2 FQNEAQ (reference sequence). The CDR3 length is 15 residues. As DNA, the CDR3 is TGTGCCAGCAGCTTAGTTGGGACAGTGGTGGAGACCCAGTACTTC. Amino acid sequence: CASSLVGTVVETQYF. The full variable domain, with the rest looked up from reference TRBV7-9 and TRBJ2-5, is DTGVSQNPRHKITKRGQNVTFRCDPISEHNRLYWYRQTLGQGPEFLTYFQNEAQLEKSRLLSDRFSAERPKGSFSTLEIQRTEQGDSAMYLCASSLVGTVVETQYFGPGTRLLVL.

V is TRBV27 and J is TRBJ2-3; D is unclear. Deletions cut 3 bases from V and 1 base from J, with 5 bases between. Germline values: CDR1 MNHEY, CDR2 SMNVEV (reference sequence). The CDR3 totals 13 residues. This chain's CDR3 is CASSFTRTDTQYF. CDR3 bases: TGTGCCAGCAGTTTTACTCGCACAGATACGCAGTATTTT.

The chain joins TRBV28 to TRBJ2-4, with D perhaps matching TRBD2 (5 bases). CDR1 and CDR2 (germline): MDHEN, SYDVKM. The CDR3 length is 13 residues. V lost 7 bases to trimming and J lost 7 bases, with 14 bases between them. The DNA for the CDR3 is TGTGCCAGCATTGTGGCGGGTTGGAACATTCAGTACTTC. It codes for CASIVAGWNIQYF.

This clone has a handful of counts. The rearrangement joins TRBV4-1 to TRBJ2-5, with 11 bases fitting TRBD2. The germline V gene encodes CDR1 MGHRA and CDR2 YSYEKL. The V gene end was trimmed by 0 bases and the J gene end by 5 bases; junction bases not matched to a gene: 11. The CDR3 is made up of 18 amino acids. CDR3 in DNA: TGCGCCAGCAGCCAAGATGGCTTAGCGGGAGGGCCTAGGGAGACCCAGTACTTC. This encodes CASSQDGLAGGPRETQYF.

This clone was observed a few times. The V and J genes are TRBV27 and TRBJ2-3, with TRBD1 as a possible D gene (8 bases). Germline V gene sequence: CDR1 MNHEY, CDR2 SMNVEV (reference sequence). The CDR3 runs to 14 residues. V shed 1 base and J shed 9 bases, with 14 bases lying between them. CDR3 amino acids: CASSLWAQGGTQYF. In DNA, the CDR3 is TGTGCCAGCAGTTTATGGGCACAGGGGGGGACGCAGTATTTT.

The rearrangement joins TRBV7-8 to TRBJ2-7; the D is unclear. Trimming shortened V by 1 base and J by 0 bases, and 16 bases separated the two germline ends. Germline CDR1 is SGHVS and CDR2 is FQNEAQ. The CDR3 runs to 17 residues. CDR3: CASSLVFTGSSSYEQYF. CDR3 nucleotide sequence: TGTGCCAGCAGCTTAGTATTTACGGGTTCAAGCTCCTACGAGCAGTACTTC.

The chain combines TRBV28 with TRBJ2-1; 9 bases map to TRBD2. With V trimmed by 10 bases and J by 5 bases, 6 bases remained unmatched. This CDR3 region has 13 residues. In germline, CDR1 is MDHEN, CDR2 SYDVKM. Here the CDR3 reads CAIAGTSNNEQFF. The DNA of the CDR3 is TGTGCCATTGCCGGGACTAGCAACAATGAGCAGTTCTTC.

The CDR3 region is CASSLAWQKTYEQYF. The CDR3 region has the DNA TGTGCCAGCAGCTTAGCCTGGCAGAAAACCTACGAGCAGTACTTC. The chain has TRBV7-8 and TRBJ2-7; D gene unclear. Germline V gives CDR1 SGHVS, CDR2 FQNEAQ. The CDR3 covers 15 residues. With 0 bases removed from V and 2 bases from J, the gap between germline ends came to 11 bases.